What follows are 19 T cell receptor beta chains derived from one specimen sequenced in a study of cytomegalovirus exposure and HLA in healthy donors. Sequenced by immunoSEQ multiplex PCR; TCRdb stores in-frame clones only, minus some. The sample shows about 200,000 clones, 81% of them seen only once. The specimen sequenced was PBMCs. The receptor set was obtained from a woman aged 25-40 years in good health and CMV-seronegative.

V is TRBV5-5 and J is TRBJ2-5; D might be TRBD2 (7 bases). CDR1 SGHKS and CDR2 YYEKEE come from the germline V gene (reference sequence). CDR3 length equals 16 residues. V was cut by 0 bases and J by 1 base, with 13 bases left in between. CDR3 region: CASSLERGGPQETQYF. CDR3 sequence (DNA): TGTGCCAGCAGCTTGGAGAGGGGGGGACCCCAAGAGACCCAGTACTTC.

The DNA for the CDR3 is TGTGCCAGCAGCTTAACCGGAGAACAGCCCCAGCATTTT. Residues: CASSLTGEQPQHF. The chain uses TRBV7-9 and TRBJ1-5; no reliable D call. There are 13 residues in the CDR3. Trimming removed 2 bases at V and 7 bases at J, with 9 bases between. Per germline, CDR1 SEHNR and CDR2 FQNEAQ (reference sequence).

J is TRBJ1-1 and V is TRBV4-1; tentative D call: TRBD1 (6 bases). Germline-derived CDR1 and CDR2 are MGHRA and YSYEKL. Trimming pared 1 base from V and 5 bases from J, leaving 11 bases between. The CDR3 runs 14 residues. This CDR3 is CASSQVQGSTEAFF. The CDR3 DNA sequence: TGCGCCAGCAGCCAAGTGCAGGGGAGTACTGAAGCTTTCTTT.

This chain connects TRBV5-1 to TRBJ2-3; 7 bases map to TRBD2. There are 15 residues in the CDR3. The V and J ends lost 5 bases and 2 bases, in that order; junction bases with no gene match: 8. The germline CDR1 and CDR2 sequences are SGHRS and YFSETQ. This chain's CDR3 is CASSPASGLTDTQYF. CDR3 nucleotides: TGCGCCAGCAGTCCGGCTAGCGGCCTCACAGATACGCAGTATTTT.

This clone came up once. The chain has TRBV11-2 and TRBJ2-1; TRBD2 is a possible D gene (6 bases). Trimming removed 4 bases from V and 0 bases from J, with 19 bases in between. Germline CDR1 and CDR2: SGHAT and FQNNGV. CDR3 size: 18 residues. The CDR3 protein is CASSSRDLSVSSYNEQFF. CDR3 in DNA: TGTGCCAGCAGCTCGAGGGACTTATCTGTGAGCTCCTACAATGAGCAGTTCTTC.

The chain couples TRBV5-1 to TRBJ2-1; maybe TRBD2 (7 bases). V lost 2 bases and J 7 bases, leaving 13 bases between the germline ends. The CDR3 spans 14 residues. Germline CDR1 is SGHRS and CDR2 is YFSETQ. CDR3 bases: TGCGCCAGCAGCTTAGGGGGGGCGTGGAATGAGCAGTTCTTC. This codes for CASSLGGAWNEQFF. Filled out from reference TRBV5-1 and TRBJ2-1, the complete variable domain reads KAGVTQTPRYLIKTRGQQVTLSCSPISGHRSVSWYQQTPGQGLQFLFEYFSETQRNKGNFPGRFSGRQFSNSRSEMNVSTLELGDSALYLCASSLGGAWNEQFFGPGTRLTVL.

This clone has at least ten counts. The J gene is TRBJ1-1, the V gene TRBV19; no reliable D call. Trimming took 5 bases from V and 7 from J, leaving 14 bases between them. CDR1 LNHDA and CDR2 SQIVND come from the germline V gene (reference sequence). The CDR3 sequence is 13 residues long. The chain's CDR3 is CASSFGLMGEAFF. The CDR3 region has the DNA TGTGCCAGTAGTTTTGGACTGATGGGTGAAGCTTTCTTT.

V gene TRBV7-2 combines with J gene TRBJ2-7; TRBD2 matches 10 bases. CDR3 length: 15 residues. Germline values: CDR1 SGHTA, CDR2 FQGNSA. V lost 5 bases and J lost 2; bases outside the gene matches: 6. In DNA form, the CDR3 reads TGTGCCAGCAGCAACGGACTAGCGGCAACCTACGAGCAGTACTTC. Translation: CASSNGLAATYEQYF.

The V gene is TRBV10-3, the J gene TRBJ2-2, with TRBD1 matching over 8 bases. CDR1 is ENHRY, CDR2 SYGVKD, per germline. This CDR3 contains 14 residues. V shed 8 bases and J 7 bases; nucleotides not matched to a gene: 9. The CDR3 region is CAIGGQAVVGELFF. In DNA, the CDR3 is TGTGCCATCGGGGGACAGGCGGTGGTCGGGGAGCTGTTTTTT.

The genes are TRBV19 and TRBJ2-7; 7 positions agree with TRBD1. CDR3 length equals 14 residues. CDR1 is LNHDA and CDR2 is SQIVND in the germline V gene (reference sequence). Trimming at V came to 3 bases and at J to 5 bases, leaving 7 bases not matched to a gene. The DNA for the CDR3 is TGTGCCAGTAGTATCCAGACAGGGACCCACGAGCAGTACTTC. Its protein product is CASSIQTGTHEQYF. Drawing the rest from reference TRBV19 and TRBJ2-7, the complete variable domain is DGGITQSPKYLFRKEGQNVTLSCEQNLNHDAMYWYRQDPGQGLRLIYYSQIVNDFQKGDIAEGYSVSREKKESFPLTVTSAQKNPTAFYLCASSIQTGTHEQYFGPGTRLTVT.

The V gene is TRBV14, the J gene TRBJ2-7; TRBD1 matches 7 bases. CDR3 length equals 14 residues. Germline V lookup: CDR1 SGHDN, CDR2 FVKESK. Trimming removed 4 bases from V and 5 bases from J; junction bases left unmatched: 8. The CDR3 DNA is TGTGCCAGCAGCCTTGACAGGGATGGGGACGAGCAGTACTTC. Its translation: CASSLDRDGDEQYF.

CDR3 loop: CSVRSGNTIYF. The DNA for the CDR3 is TGCAGCGTACGGTCTGGAAACACCATATATTTT. The chain has TRBV29-1 and TRBJ1-3; D is undetermined. The CDR3 totals 11 residues. V was trimmed by 6 bases and J by 1 base, leaving 4 bases between them. The germline V gene encodes CDR1 SQVTM and CDR2 ANQGSEA.

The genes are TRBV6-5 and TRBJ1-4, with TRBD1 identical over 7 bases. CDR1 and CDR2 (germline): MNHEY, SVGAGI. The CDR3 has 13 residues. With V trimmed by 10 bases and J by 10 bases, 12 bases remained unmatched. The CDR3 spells CATAGTASGKLFF. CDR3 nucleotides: TGTGCCACCGCCGGGACAGCTTCGGGAAAACTGTTTTTT.

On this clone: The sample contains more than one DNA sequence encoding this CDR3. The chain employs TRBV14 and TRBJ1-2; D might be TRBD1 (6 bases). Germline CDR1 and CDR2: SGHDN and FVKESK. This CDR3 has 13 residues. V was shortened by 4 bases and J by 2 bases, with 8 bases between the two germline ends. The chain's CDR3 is CASSPDSNYGYTF. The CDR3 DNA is TGTGCCAGCAGCCCGGACAGCAACTATGGCTACACCTTC.

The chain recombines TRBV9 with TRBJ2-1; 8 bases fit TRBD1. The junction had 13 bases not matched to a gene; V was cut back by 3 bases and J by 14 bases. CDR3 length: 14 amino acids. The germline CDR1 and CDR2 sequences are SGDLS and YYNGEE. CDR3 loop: CASSEPTGGREKFF. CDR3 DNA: TGTGCCAGCAGCGAACCTACAGGGGGACGAGAGAAGTTCTTC.

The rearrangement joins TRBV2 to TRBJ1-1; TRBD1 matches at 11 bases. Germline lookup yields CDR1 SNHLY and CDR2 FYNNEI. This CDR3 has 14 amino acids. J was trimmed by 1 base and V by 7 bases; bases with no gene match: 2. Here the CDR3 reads CASTGQGANTEAFF. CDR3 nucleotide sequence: TGTGCCAGCACTGGACAGGGGGCGAACACTGAAGCTTTCTTT.

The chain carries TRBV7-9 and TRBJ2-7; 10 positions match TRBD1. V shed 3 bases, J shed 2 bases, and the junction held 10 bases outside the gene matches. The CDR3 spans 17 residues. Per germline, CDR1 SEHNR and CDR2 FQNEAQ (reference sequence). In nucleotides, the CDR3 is TGTGCCAGCAGCTTCGACAGGGGGCCGGGGTCGGCCTACGAGCAGTACTTC. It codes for CASSFDRGPGSAYEQYF. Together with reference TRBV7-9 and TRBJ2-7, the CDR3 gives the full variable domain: DTGVSQNPRHKITKRGQNVTFRCDPISEHNRLYWYRQTLGQGPEFLTYFQNEAQLEKSRLLSDRFSAERPKGSFSTLEIQRTEQGDSAMYLCASSFDRGPGSAYEQYFGPGTRLTVT.

CDR3: CASSYSRDSEGQPQHF. The CDR3 bases are TGTGCCAGCAGTTATTCCCGGGACAGTGAGGGGCAGCCCCAGCATTTT. This chain joins TRBV6-9 and TRBJ1-5; 7 nucleotides line up with TRBD1. This CDR3 has 16 amino acids. J lost 7 bases, V lost 0 bases, and 9 bases had no gene match. The V gene's germline CDR1 is MNHGY and CDR2 SVAAGI.

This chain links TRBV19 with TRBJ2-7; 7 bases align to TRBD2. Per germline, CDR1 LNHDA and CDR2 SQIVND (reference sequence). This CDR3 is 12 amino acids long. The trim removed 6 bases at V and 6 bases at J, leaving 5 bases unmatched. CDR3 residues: CASSRDYSEQYF. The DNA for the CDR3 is TGTGCCAGTAGCAGGGACTACAGCGAGCAGTACTTC. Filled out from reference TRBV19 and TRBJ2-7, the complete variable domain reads DGGITQSPKYLFRKEGQNVTLSCEQNLNHDAMYWYRQDPGQGLRLIYYSQIVNDFQKGDIAEGYSVSREKKESFPLTVTSAQKNPTAFYLCASSRDYSEQYFGPGTRLTVT.